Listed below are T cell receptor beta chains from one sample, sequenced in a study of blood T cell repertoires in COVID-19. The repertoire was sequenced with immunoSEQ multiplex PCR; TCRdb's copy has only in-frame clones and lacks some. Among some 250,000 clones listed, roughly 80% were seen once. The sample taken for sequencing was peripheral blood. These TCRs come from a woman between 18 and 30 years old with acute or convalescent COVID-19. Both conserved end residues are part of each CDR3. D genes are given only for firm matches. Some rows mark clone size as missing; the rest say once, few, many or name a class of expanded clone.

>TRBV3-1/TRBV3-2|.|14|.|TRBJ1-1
CASSQESLYTEAFF
TGTGCCAGCAGCCAAGAGTCCCTGTACACTGAAGCTTTCTTT
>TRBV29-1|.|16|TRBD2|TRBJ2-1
CSVDSGPIITYNEQFF
TGCAGCGTTGATAGCGGGCCGATAATTACCTACAATGAGCAGTTCTTC
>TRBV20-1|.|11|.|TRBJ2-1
CSARANNEQFF
TGCAGTGCTAGGGCAAACAATGAGCAGTTCTTC
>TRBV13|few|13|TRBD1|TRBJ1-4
CASSRQGNEKLFF
TGTGCCAGCAGCAGACAGGGTAATGAAAAACTGTTTTTT
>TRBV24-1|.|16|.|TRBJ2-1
CATSDGGQLTYNEQFF
TGTGCCACCAGTGACGGGGGACAGCTCACCTACAATGAGCAGTTCTTC
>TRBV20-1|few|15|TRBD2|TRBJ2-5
CSASPRRGAGQTQYF
TGCAGTGCTAGTCCACGGCGGGGGGCTGGACAGACCCAGTACTTC
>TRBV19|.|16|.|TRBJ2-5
CASSIQLSGAGETQYF
TGTGCCAGTAGTATCCAATTGTCAGGGGCCGGGGAGACCCAGTACTTC
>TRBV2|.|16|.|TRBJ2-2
CASSEETALLTGELFF
TGTGCCAGCAGTGAAGAAACAGCTCTCCTCACCGGGGAGCTGTTTTTT
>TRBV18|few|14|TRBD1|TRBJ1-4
CASSPDRGGEKLFF
TGTGCCAGCTCACCTGACAGGGGAGGTGAAAAACTGTTTTTT
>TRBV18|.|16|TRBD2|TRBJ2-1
CASSPPNLRAGYEQFF
TGTGCCAGCTCACCACCGAATTTAAGAGCGGGATATGAGCAGTTCTTC
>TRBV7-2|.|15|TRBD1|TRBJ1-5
CASSLDTGGQKPQHF
TGTGCCAGCAGCTTAGATACAGGGGGCCAAAAGCCCCAGCATTTT
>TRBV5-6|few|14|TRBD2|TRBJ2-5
CASSRSGSMETQYF
TGTGCCAGCAGCCGCAGCGGGAGTATGGAGACCCAGTACTTC
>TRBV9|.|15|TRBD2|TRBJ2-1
CASSVGTTAYNEQFF
TGTGCCAGCAGCGTGGGGACTACCGCCTACAATGAGCAGTTCTTC
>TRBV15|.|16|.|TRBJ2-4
CATSGGIGGAKNIQYF
TGTGCCACCAGCGGAGGAATAGGGGGTGCCAAAAACATTCAGTACTTC
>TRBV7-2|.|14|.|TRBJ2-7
CASSWRDSSYEQYF
TGTGCCAGCAGCTGGAGGGACAGTTCCTACGAGCAGTACTTC
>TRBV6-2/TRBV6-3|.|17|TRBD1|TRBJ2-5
CASSMDGTGSYQETQYF
TGTGCCAGCAGTATGGATGGGACAGGGAGTTACCAAGAGACCCAGTACTTC
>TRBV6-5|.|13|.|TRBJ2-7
CAARWSGTYEQYF
TGTGCCGCCCGTTGGAGCGGAACCTACGAGCAGTACTTC
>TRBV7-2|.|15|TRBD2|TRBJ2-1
CASSSTPSGFNEQFF
TGTGCCAGCAGCTCGACGCCTAGCGGTTTCAATGAGCAGTTCTTC
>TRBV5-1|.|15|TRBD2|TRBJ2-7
CASSATSGRAGEQYF
TGCGCCAGCAGCGCAACTAGCGGGAGGGCTGGGGAGCAGTACTTC
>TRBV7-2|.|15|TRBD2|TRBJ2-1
CASSLSGNSYNEQFF
TGTGCCAGCAGCCTCAGCGGGAACTCCTACAATGAGCAGTTCTTC
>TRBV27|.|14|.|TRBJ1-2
CASSLGRGNYGYTF
TGTGCCAGCAGTTTAGGCAGAGGAAACTATGGCTACACCTTC
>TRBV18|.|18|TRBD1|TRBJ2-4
CASSMRGQEKLAKNIQYF
TGTGCCAGCTCAATGAGAGGACAGGAGAAATTAGCCAAAAACATTCAGTACTTC
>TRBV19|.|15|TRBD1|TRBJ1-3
CASSTWTGAGNTIYF
TGTGCCAGTAGTACCTGGACAGGGGCTGGAAACACCATATATTTT
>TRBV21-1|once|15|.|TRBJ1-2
CASSKGADRPYGYTF
TGTGCCAGCAGCAAAGGGGCGGACAGACCCTATGGCTACACCTTC
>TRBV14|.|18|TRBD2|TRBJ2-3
CASSPSPGLALGTDTQYF
TGTGCCAGCAGCCCCTCCCCCGGACTAGCCCTCGGAACAGATACGCAGTATTTT
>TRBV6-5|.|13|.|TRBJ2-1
CASVAVDYNEQFF
TGTGCCAGTGTAGCGGTCGATTACAATGAGCAGTTCTTC
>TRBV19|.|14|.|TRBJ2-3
CASSIGVPPDTQYF
TGTGCCAGTAGTATAGGAGTCCCCCCAGATACGCAGTATTTT
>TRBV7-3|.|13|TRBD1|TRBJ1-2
CASSPGGLYGYTF
TGTGCCAGCAGCCCAGGGGGGCTCTATGGCTACACCTTC
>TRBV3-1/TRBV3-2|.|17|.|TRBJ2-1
CASSQDIAGPGGNEQFF
TGTGCCAGCAGCCAAGATATTGCGGGCCCCGGGGGCAATGAGCAGTTCTTC
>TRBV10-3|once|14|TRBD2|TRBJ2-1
CAITGTSAYNEQFF
TGTGCCATCACCGGGACTAGCGCTTACAATGAGCAGTTCTTC
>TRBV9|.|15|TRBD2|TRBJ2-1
CASSAGTSVFNEQFF
TGTGCCAGCAGCGCCGGGACTAGCGTCTTCAATGAGCAGTTCTTC
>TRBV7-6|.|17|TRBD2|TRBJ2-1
CASSPYPGLAGDNEQFF
TGTGCCAGCAGCCCTTACCCCGGACTAGCGGGAGACAATGAGCAGTTCTTC
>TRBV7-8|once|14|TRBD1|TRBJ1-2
CASSPGTDTYGYTF
TGTGCCAGCAGCCCCGGGACAGATACCTATGGCTACACCTTC
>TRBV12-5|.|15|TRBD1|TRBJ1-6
CASGGTGGLNSPLHF
TGTGCTAGTGGGGGGACAGGGGGTCTGAATTCACCCCTCCACTTT
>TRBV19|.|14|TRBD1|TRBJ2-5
CASSTRQGVQTQYF
TGTGCCAGTAGTACCCGACAGGGGGTGCAGACCCAGTACTTC
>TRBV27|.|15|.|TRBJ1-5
CASSQVGGYTQPQHF
TGTGCCAGCAGCCAAGTCGGGGGGTACACTCAGCCCCAGCATTTT
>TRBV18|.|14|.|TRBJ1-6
CASSRRDTNSPLHF
TGTGCCAGCTCACGCCGGGACACAAATTCACCCCTCCACTTT
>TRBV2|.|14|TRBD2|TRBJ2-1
CASSGTSGYNEQFF
TGTGCCAGCAGTGGGACTAGCGGATACAATGAGCAGTTCTTC